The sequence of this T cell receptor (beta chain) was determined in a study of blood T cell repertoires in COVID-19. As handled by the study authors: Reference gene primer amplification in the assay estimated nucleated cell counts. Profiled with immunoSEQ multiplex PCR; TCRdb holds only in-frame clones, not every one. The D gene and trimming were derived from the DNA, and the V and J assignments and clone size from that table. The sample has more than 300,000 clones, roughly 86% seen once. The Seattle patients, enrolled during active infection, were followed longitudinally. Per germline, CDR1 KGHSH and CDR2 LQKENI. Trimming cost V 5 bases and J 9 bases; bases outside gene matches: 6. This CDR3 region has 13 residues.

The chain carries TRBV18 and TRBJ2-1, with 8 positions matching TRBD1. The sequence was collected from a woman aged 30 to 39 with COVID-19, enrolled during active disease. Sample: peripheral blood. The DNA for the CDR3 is TGTGCCAGCTCAGACAGGGGAGCTGGTGAGCAGTTCTTC. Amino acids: CASSDRGAGEQFF.